This paragraph reports one T cell receptor beta chain. There is no known antigen for this receptor. Per-base qualities were not stored, and no clone one base away is much larger. The donors were included in the validation cohort of roughly 130 subjects, a group kept apart from the roughly 700-subject first cohort. The V end gives up 4 bases and the J end 1 base, leaving 4 bases in the junction not matched to a gene. The CDR3 goes from the cysteine to the phenylalanine over 16 residues. Just the 48-base CDR3 DNA is kept, in frame starting at base 1. The germline V gene supplies CDR1 KGHSH and CDR2 LQKENI. These data are taken from a study of cytomegalovirus exposure and HLA in healthy donors (TCRdb year 2017). Study-wide context: According to a later analysis, one platform produced both the roughly 110 validation repertoires and the 670 or so repertoires of the first cohort. The study aimed to test whether signatures of past pathogen exposure could be identified by cataloging public T cell receptors. A separate validation cohort of about 110 different subjects was used in addition to the 666-subject first cohort. To predict cytomegalovirus infection status, the study brought together high-throughput TCR immunosequencing, statistical association of individual TCRs with disease status, and machine learning. The paper as a whole reports these results and caveats: Most TCR sequences were observed very rarely across donors, whereas some public TCRs were present in many individuals. According to the authors, the approach could potentially be generalized to other disease states and immunological phenotypes. The study gave a list of about 150 TCR beta chains associated with cytomegalovirus. A later analysis had no HLA typing for the validation cohort, so co-occurrence there was scored across all 120 or so repertoires. In vitro tests confirmed that a few of the cytomegalovirus-associated TCR beta chains recognize cytomegalovirus antigens. The classifier was reported to diagnose cytomegalovirus status with high specificity and sensitivity in both the original and validation cohorts. In a later analysis, TCRs clustered in the first cohort were found to also tend to co-occur in the approximately 120 validation repertoires, with approximately 94% of cluster scores above 0.

The protocol used for the library was the immunoSEQ multiplex PCR assay. The original pipeline was this. To diagnose cytomegalovirus status from the catalog of TCR beta chain sequences, a statistical classification framework was built. Not all clones reach the TCRdb copy of this immuneACCESS table, which keeps in-frame sequences only. Checked studies attribute under half of the gap to unresolved V genes and leave the rest unexplained. V, J and clone size derive from that table, while D and trimming were established from the DNA sequence. The sample yields roughly 130,000 clones; about nine tenths were counted once. The top ten clones comprise under 3% of the sample.

The specimen was PBMCs. This sequence originates from a man aged 18 to 35 in good health and CMV-seronegative. The V and J segments used are TRBV18 and TRBJ1-5, with 10 bases matching TRBD1. The DNA sequence reads TGTGCCAGCTCACAAGGGACAGGGGCAAGCAATCAGCCCCAGCATTTT. It translates to CASSQGTGASNQPQHF. The full variable domain, completed from the reference TRBV18 and TRBJ1-5 proteins outside the CDR3, reads NAGVMQNPRHLVRRRGQEARLRCSPMKGHSHVYWYRQLPEEGLKFMVYLQKENIIDESGMPKERFSAEFPKEGPSILRIQQVVRGDSAAYFCASSQGTGASNQPQHFGDGTRLSIL.